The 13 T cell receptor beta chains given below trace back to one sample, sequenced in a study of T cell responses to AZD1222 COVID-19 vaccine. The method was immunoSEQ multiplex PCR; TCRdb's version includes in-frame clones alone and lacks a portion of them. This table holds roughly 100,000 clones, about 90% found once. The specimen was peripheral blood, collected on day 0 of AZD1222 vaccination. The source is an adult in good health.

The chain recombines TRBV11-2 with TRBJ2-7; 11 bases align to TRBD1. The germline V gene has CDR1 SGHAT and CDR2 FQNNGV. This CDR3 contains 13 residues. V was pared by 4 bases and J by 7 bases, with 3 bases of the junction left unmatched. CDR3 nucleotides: TGTGCCAGCAGCTCCGGGACAGGGGGAGAGCAGTACTTC. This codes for CASSSGTGGEQYF. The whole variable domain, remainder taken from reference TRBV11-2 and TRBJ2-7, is EAGVAQSPRYKIIEKRQSVAFWCNPISGHATLYWYQQILGQGPKLLIQFQNNGVVDDSQLPKDRFSAERLKGVDSTLKIQPAKLEDSAVYLCASSSGTGGEQYFGPGTRLTVT.

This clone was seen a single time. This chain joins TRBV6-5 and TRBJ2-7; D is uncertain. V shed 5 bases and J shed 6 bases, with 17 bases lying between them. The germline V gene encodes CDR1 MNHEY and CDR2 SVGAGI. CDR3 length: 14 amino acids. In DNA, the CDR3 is TGTGCCAGCAGTATGACCATTAGGTTGCGCGAGCAGTACTTC. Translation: CASSMTIRLREQYF.

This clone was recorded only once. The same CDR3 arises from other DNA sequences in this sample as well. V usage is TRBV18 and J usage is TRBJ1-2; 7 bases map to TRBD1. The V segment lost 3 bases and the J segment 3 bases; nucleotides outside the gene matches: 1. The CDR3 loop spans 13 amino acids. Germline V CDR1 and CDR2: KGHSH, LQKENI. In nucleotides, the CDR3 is TGTGCCAGCTCACCCGGACAGGACTATGGCTACACCTTC. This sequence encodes CASSPGQDYGYTF.

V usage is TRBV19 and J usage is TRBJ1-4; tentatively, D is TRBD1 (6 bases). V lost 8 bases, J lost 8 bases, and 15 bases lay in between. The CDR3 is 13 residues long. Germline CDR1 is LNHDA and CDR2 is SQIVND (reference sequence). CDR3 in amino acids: CASATGRGEKLFF. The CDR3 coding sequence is TGTGCCAGTGCGACAGGACGAGGGGAAAAACTGTTTTTT.

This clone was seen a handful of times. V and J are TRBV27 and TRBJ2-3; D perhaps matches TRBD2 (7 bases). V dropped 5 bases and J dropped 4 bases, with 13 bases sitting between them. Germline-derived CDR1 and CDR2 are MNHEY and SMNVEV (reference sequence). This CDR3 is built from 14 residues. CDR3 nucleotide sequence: TGTGCCAGCAGTGGGGGGGCCCGCCCAGATACGCAGTATTTT. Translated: CASSGGARPDTQYF.

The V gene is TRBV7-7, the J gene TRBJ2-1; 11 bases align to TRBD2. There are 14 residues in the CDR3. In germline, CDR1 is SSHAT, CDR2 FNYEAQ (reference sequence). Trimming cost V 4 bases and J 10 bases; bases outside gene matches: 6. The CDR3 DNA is TGTGCCAGCAGCTCGGCTAGCGGGGGGCAGGAGCAGTTCTTC. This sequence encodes CASSSASGGQEQFF.

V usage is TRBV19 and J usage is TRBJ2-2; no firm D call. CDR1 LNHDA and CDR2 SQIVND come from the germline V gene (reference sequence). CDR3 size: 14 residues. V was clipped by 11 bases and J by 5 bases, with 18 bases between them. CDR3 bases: TGTGCCGTTACCGGGCCTACCTGGACCGGGGAGCTGTTTTTT. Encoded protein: CAVTGPTWTGELFF.

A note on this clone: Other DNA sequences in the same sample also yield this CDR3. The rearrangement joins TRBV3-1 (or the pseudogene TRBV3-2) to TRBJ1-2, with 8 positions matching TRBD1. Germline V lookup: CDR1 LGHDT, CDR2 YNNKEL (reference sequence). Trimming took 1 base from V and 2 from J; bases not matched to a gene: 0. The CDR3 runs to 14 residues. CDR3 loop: CASSQGTGNYGYTF. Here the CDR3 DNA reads TGTGCCAGCAGCCAAGGGACAGGGAACTATGGCTACACCTTC.

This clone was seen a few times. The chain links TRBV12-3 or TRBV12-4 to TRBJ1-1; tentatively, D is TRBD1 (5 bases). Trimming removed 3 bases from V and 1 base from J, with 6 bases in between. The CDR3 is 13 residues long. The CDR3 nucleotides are TGTGCCAGCAGTTTTGGACAGAACACTGAAGCTTTCTTT. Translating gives CASSFGQNTEAFF.

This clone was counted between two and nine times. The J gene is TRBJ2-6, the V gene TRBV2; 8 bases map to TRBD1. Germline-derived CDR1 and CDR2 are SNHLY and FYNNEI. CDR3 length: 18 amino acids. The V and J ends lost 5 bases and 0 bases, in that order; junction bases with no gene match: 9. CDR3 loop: CASSTNRGSLSGANVLTF. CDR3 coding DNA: TGTGCCAGCAGTACAAACAGGGGGTCCCTCTCTGGGGCCAACGTCCTGACTTTC.

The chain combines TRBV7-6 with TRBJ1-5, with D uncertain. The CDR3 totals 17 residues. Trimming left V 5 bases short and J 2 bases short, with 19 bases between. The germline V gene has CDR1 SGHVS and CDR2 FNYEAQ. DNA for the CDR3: TGTGCCAGCAGCCTAAGGAACGACAACTGGGGCAATCAGCCCCAGCATTTT. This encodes CASSLRNDNWGNQPQHF.

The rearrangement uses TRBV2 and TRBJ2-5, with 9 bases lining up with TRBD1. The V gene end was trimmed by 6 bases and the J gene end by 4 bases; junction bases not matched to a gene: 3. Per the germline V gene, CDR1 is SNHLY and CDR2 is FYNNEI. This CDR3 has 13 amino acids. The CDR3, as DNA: TGTGCCAGCAGAGGACAGGGGATAGAGACCCAGTACTTC. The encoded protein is CASRGQGIETQYF.

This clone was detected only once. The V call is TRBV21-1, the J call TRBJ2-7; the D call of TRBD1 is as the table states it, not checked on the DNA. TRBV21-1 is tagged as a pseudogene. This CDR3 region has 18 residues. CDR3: CASSDAGQKLTSSYEQYF. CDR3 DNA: TGTGCCAGCAGCGATGCGGGACAGAAGCTTACCAGCTCCTACGAGCAGTACTTC.